The next 30 T cell receptor beta chains were all read from a single sample in a study of T cells in Graves' hyperthyroidism and ophthalmopathy. Using RNA transcripts as the source, TCR beta CDR3 regions were amplified. The HTBI primer set drove a first-round RT-PCR of the TCR CDR3. One entry per CDR3 protein results from TCRdb running MiXCR on the multiplex PCR reads. The sample comprises under 350,000 distinct CDR3 sequences, 20% to 30% of which are singletons, and over 25% rests with the top ten. Material: blood. The source is a man between 40 and 49 years old with Graves' hyperthyroidism that later progressed to Graves' ophthalmopathy.

This clonotype occurred a few times. The chain couples TRBV7-2 to TRBJ2-7, with D maybe TRBD2 (6 bases). This CDR3 region has 14 residues. CDR1 is SGHTA, CDR2 FQGNSA, per germline. The ends were cut back, 5 bases at V and 1 base at J, with 12 bases in the middle. CDR3 residues: CASSAPGLSYEQYF. The CDR3, as DNA: TGTGCCAGCAGCGCTCCGGGACTTTCCTACGAGCAGTACTTC.

This clonotype was seen repeatedly, ten times or more. The chain links TRBV14 to TRBJ1-1; no clear D. This CDR3 spans 15 amino acids. V shed 1 base and J shed 1 base, with 10 bases lying between them. CDR1 and CDR2 (germline): SGHDN, FVKESK. CDR3 sequence reads: CASSQAAGKNTEAFF. CDR3 bases: TGTGCCAGCAGCCAAGCGGCAGGAAAGAACACTGAAGCTTTCTTT.

This clonotype was observed at least ten times. This chain links TRBV30 with TRBJ1-2, with D possibly matching TRBD1 (6 bases). Germline V gene data show CDR1 as GTSNPN and CDR2 as SVGIG (reference sequence). V shed 7 bases and J shed 8 bases, with 23 bases lying between them. This CDR3 is 14 amino acids long. The CDR3 protein is CASNDDRWIVGYTF. CDR3 nucleotides: TGTGCCTCGAACGATGACAGGTGGATTGTCGGCTACACCTTC.

The rearrangement joins TRBV30 to TRBJ1-1, with 7 bases fitting TRBD1. The CDR3 loop spans 12 amino acids. Germline V gene lookup returns CDR1 GTSNPN and CDR2 SVGIG (reference sequence). V shed 3 bases and J 9 bases; nucleotides not matched to a gene: 7. The CDR3 here is CAWRVQGGQAFF. CDR3 DNA sequence: TGTGCCTGGAGGGTGCAGGGGGGTCAAGCTTTCTTT.

This clonotype was seen at least ten times. The chain employs TRBV19 and TRBJ1-1; D remains ambiguous. The germline V and J ends were trimmed by 3 bases and 0 bases, with 5 bases remaining between them. Germline V gene lookup returns CDR1 LNHDA and CDR2 SQIVND (reference sequence). The CDR3 contains 13 residues. CDR3 DNA: TGTGCCAGTAGTATTACCGTGAACACTGAAGCTTTCTTT. Translated, it gives CASSITVNTEAFF.

The chain uses TRBV12-3 or TRBV12-4 and TRBJ2-7, with D unresolved. The CDR3 has 11 residues. Trimming took 6 bases from V and 7 from J, leaving 10 bases between them. The CDR3 is CASSSTIEQYF. As DNA, the CDR3 is TGTGCCAGCAGCTCAACTATTGAGCAGTACTTC.

The sample holds many counts of this clonotype. The J gene is TRBJ2-7, the V gene TRBV3-1, with 7 bases lining up with TRBD2. CDR1 and CDR2 (germline): LGHDT, YNNKEL (reference sequence). There are 16 residues in the CDR3. Trimming removed 0 bases from V and 3 bases from J; junction bases left unmatched: 8. CDR3 sequence reads: CASSQDGLGGHYEQYF. Here the CDR3 DNA reads TGTGCCAGCAGCCAAGACGGACTAGGCGGGCACTACGAGCAGTACTTC.

This clonotype was observed at least ten times. J is TRBJ2-3 and V is TRBV29-1, with 8 bases identical to TRBD2. This CDR3 spans 12 amino acids. Germline V CDR1 and CDR2: SQVTM, ANQGSEA. J gave up 9 bases and V 6 bases, and 8 bases lay outside the gene matches. CDR3 amino acids: CSVAGGTSTQYF. The DNA for the CDR3 is TGCAGCGTCGCGGGAGGCACGAGCACGCAGTATTTT.

Remarks on this clonotype: One end of the junction fails to match germline, which may point to a read error. This chain links TRBV28 with TRBJ2-4, with 9 bases lining up with TRBD2. The germline gives CDR1 MDHEN, CDR2 SYDVKM. The CDR3 loop spans 13 amino acids. The CDR3 sequence: CASSRLQRGVGSF. CDR3 DNA sequence: TGTGCCAGCAGCCGACTCCAGCGGGGGGTTGGGAGTTTC. Variable domain in full (rest from reference TRBV28 and TRBJ2-4): DVKVTQSSRYLVKRTGEKVFLECVQDMDHENMFWYRQDPGLGLRLIYFSYDVKMKEKGDIPEGYSVSREKKERFSLILESASTNQTSMYLCASSRLQRGVGSFGAGTRLSVL.

V is TRBV20-1 and J is TRBJ2-5, with D maybe TRBD1 (5 bases). The CDR3 covers 12 residues. The V end was cut by 3 bases, the J end by 2 bases, with 7 bases between. From germline, CDR1 is DFQATT and CDR2 SNEGSKA (reference sequence). The CDR3 region is CSASKGQETQYF. In nucleotides, the CDR3 is TGCAGTGCTAGCAAGGGGCAAGAGACCCAGTACTTC.

This clonotype showed up many times. The chain uses TRBV5-1 and TRBJ2-5; 8 nucleotides align to TRBD2. The junction had 5 bases not matched to a gene; V was cut back by 3 bases and J by 4 bases. This CDR3 is 14 amino acids long. Per germline, CDR1 SGHRS and CDR2 YFSETQ. The DNA of the CDR3 is TGCGCCAGCAGCTGGGCCGGGAGGGGAGAGACCCAGTACTTC. Protein sequence: CASSWAGRGETQYF. The full variable domain, with the rest looked up from reference TRBV5-1 and TRBJ2-5, is KAGVTQTPRYLIKTRGQQVTLSCSPISGHRSVSWYQQTPGQGLQFLFEYFSETQRNKGNFPGRFSGRQFSNSRSEMNVSTLELGDSALYLCASSWAGRGETQYFGPGTRLLVL.

The sample holds many counts of this clonotype. The chain couples TRBV6-5 to TRBJ2-5; maybe TRBD2 (5 bases). Germline CDR1 MNHEY, CDR2 SVGAGI. V was clipped by 6 bases and J by 4 bases, with 15 bases between them. This CDR3 spans 14 amino acids. The CDR3 nucleotides are TGTGCCAGCAGCCCGGACTTGGCGGGAGAGACCCAGTACTTC. Its protein is CASSPDLAGETQYF.

This clonotype was found many times. This chain joins TRBV30 and TRBJ2-7, with 12 positions matching TRBD1. The CDR3 is 14 amino acids. The germline gives CDR1 GTSNPN, CDR2 SVGIG (reference sequence). The ends lost 2 bases at V and 4 bases at J; junction bases unmatched: 3. The CDR3 DNA is TGTGCCTGGAGTCCGGGACAGGGGGCGTACGAGCAGTACTTC. Its translation is CAWSPGQGAYEQYF.

This clonotype was seen a handful of times. The V gene is TRBV12-3 or TRBV12-4, the J gene TRBJ1-2; D gene ambiguous. The CDR3 covers 11 residues. V lost 5 bases, J lost 4 bases, and 5 bases lay in between. CDR3 in amino acids: CASSPPYGYTF. CDR3 nucleotides: TGTGCCAGCAGTCCGCCCTATGGCTACACCTTC.

This clonotype was seen only a few times. The chain joins TRBV12-3 or TRBV12-4 to TRBJ1-5; no clear D. The germline V and J ends were trimmed by 5 bases and 6 bases, with 8 bases remaining between them. This CDR3 spans 12 amino acids. The CDR3 reads CASSGRGQPQHF. CDR3 bases: TGTGCCAGCAGTGGCCGGGGTCAGCCCCAGCATTTT.

The V gene is TRBV6-1, the J gene TRBJ1-5, with D possibly TRBD1 on 5 matching bases. The germline gives CDR1 MNHNS, CDR2 SASEGT. The CDR3 runs 17 residues. V shed 7 bases and J shed 0 bases, with 19 bases lying between them. CDR3 in amino acids: CASNHDGAGLSNQPQHF. The CDR3 DNA is TGTGCCAGCAACCACGATGGGGCAGGTCTTAGCAATCAGCCCCAGCATTTT.

V and J are TRBV6-1 and TRBJ1-1, with unresolved D. CDR1 MNHNS and CDR2 SASEGT come from the germline V gene. V lost 5 bases, J lost 1 base, and 17 bases lay in between. This CDR3 has 16 amino acids. The CDR3 region has the DNA TGTGCCAGCAGTCTTGGAGGGTCAGGCACGAACACTGAAGCTTTCTTT. Amino acid sequence: CASSLGGSGTNTEAFF.

This clonotype was picked up many times. The chain uses TRBV19 and TRBJ2-6, with 11 positions matching TRBD2. The V and J ends lost 5 bases and 0 bases, in that order; junction bases with no gene match: 6. The CDR3 sequence is 18 residues long. Per germline, CDR1 LNHDA and CDR2 SQIVND (reference sequence). In DNA form, the CDR3 reads TGTGCCAGTAGTGTCGGACTAGCGGGTTCCTCTGGGGCCAACGTCCTGACTTTC. Translating it yields CASSVGLAGSSGANVLTF.

This chain links TRBV28 with TRBJ1-1; D call uncertain. Germline CDR1 is MDHEN and CDR2 is SYDVKM. V was shortened by 1 base and J by 7 bases, with 13 bases between the two germline ends. The CDR3 sequence is 14 residues long. The CDR3 here is CASSLFRETVEAFF. Written as DNA, the CDR3 is TGTGCCAGCAGTTTATTTAGGGAGACTGTTGAAGCTTTCTTT.

This clonotype was seen repeatedly, ten times or more. This rearrangement joins TRBV7-2 to TRBJ2-4, with D maybe TRBD1 (6 bases). Germline V gives CDR1 SGHTA, CDR2 FQGNSA. The V and J ends lost 2 bases and 0 bases respectively, with 20 bases between them. The CDR3 spans 19 residues. The chain's CDR3 is CASSLMLGATDVAKNIQYF. The DNA of the CDR3 is TGTGCCAGCAGCTTAATGTTGGGGGCGACAGACGTAGCCAAAAACATTCAGTACTTC.

This clonotype has a count of ten or more. This chain joins TRBV6-5 and TRBJ1-2; D ambiguous. The CDR3 runs 14 residues. CDR1 is MNHEY, CDR2 SVGAGI, per germline. Trimming left V 4 bases short and J 6 bases short, with 15 bases between. The CDR3: CASSSNQYVDGYTF. The CDR3 nucleotides are TGTGCCAGCAGTTCCAATCAGTACGTGGATGGCTACACCTTC.

The rearrangement uses TRBV20-1 and TRBJ2-5; 10 bases are a match to TRBD2. In germline, CDR1 is DFQATT, CDR2 SNEGSKA (reference sequence). The CDR3 spans 16 residues. Trimming cost V 8 bases and J 0 bases; bases outside gene matches: 12. The CDR3 sequence is CSCNGGTSAYQETQYF. For the CDR3, the DNA is TGCAGTTGCAACGGAGGGACTAGCGCATACCAAGAGACCCAGTACTTC.

The chain employs TRBV11-2 and TRBJ2-7; no firm D call. The germline gives CDR1 SGHAT, CDR2 FQNNGV. With 5 bases removed from V and 5 bases from J, the gap between germline ends came to 16 bases. This CDR3 is 14 amino acids long. Here the CDR3 reads CASSQEWNVDEQYF. The CDR3 DNA reads TGTGCCAGCAGCCAAGAGTGGAATGTCGACGAGCAGTACTTC.

The table lists this clonotype with many counts. This sequence joins TRBV12-3 or TRBV12-4 and TRBJ2-7; D unresolved. V shed 5 bases and J shed 9 bases, with 14 bases lying between them. The CDR3 extends over 12 amino acids. CDR3 protein: CASSTRYSAQYF. The CDR3 nucleotides read TGTGCCAGCAGTACCCGTTATAGTGCGCAGTACTTC.

The rearrangement uses TRBV30 and TRBJ1-1; D is perhaps TRBD1 (5 bases). Trimming pared 0 bases from V and 3 bases from J, leaving 8 bases between. Per the germline V gene, CDR1 is GTSNPN and CDR2 is SVGIG (reference sequence). The CDR3 is 13 amino acids. The DNA of the CDR3 is TGTGCCTGGAGTGTGGGGGGGGACACTGAAGCTTTCTTT. Amino acid sequence: CAWSVGGDTEAFF. Looking up the rest from reference TRBV30 and TRBJ1-1 gives the full variable domain: SQTIHQWPATLVQPVGSPLSLECTVEGTSNPNLYWYRQAAGRGLQLLFYSVGIGQISSEVPQNLSASRPQDRQFILSSKKLLLSDSGFYLCAWSVGGDTEAFFGQGTRLTVV.

There are many counts of this clonotype. The chain joins TRBV6-5 to TRBJ1-6, with D hard to call. Germline CDR1 reads MNHEY; CDR2 reads SVGAGI. The ends were cut back, 6 bases at V and 0 bases at J, with 15 bases in the middle. The CDR3 runs to 17 residues. CDR3 coding DNA: TGTGCCAGCAGCCCCCGCGGTTGGAGCTCCTATAATTCACCCCTCCACTTT. Residues: CASSPRGWSSYNSPLHF.

In nucleotides, the CDR3 is TGCAGCGTTGAAGTGTTCGGGACTGAGGCTAACTATGGCTACACCTTC. Translating it yields CSVEVFGTEANYGYTF. This chain links TRBV29-1 with TRBJ1-2; D might be TRBD1 (5 bases). Germline V gene data show CDR1 as SQVTM and CDR2 as ANQGSEA. This CDR3 comprises 16 residues. Trimming shortened V by 1 base and J by 0 bases, and 15 bases separated the two germline ends.

This rearrangement joins TRBV11-2 to TRBJ2-5, with D perhaps matching TRBD2 (6 bases). Trimming removed 7 bases at V and 4 bases at J, with 16 bases between. The CDR3 length is 14 residues. The germline V gene encodes CDR1 SGHAT and CDR2 FQNNGV. The CDR3 DNA is TGTGCCAGCAACTTGGACGGGAGTGGAGAGACCCAGTACTTC. This encodes CASNLDGSGETQYF.

Many counts were recorded for this clonotype. V is TRBV27 and J is TRBJ2-5; TRBD1 agrees at 9 bases. CDR1 MNHEY and CDR2 SMNVEV come from the germline V gene (reference sequence). CDR3 size: 14 residues. The V and J ends lost 9 bases and 0 bases, in that order; junction bases with no gene match: 5. The CDR3 sequence is CASQQGAYQETQYF. The CDR3 nucleotides read TGTGCCAGTCAACAGGGGGCGTACCAAGAGACCCAGTACTTC.

The chain employs TRBV12-3 or TRBV12-4 and TRBJ1-5, with D unresolved. This CDR3 comprises 13 residues. The V gene lost 4 bases and the J gene lost 3 bases, with 7 bases spanning the gap. CDR3 in DNA: TGTGCCAGCAGTTCCCAGGACAATCAGCCCCAGCATTTT. Its protein is CASSSQDNQPQHF.